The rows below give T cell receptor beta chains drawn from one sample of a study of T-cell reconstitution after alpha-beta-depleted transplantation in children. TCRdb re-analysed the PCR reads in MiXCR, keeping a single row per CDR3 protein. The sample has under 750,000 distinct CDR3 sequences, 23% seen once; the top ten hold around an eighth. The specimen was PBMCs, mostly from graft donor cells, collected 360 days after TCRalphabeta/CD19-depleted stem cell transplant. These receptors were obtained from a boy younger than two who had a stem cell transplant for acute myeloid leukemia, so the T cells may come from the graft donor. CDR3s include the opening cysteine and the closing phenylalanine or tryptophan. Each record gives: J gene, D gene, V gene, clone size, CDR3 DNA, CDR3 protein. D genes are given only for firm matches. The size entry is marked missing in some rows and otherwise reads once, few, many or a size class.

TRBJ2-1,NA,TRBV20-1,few,TGCAGTGCTAGGGCCTTCGGCAGGCAATTCAGTGAGCAGTTCTTC,CSARAFGRQFSEQFF
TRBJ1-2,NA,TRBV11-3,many,TGTGCCAGCAGCTGGACAGAGACCTATGGCTACACCTTC,CASSWTETYGYTF
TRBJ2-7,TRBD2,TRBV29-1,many,TGCAGCGTTGCGACAGTCCGGGAGGGGCAGTACTTC,CSVATVREGQYF
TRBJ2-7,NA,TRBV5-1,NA,TGCGCCAGCAGCTTCACCGGGCTTGAATACGAGCAGTACTTC,CASSFTGLEYEQYF
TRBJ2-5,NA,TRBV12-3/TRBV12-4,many,TGTGCCAGCAGTTTAACCCTCGGGACCCAGTACTTC,CASSLTLGTQYF
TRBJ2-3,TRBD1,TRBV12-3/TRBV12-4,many,TGTGCCAGCAGTTCGACAGGGGGCAAGGGATCGGATACGCAGTATTTT,CASSSTGGKGSDTQYF
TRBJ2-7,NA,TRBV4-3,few,TGCGCCAGCAGCCAGTATCACACGACTAGTAACTCCTACGAGCAGTACTTC,CASSQYHTTSNSYEQYF
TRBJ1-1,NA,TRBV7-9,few,TGTGCCAGCAGCCTTCATATTAAGGACACTGAAGCTTTCTTT,CASSLHIKDTEAFF
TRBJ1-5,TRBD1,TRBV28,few,TGTGCCAGCAGTCCGTCTCTTGGAAAGGACAGGGGAGATCAGCCCCAGCATTTT,CASSPSLGKDRGDQPQHF
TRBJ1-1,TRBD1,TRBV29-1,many,TGCAGCGTTATGGACAGGGTGAACACTGAAGCTTTCTTT,CSVMDRVNTEAFF
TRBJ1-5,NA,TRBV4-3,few,TGCGCCAGCAGCCAAAGGGGGGTTCAGCCCCAGCATTTT,CASSQRGVQPQHF
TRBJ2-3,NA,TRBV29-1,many,TGCAGCGTTGGGTTAGCGGACACAGATACGCAGTATTTT,CSVGLADTDTQYF
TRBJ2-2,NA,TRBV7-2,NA,TGTGCCAGCAGCTTAGAAGGTGGATGGAGCACCGGGGAGCTGTTTTTT,CASSLEGGWSTGELFF
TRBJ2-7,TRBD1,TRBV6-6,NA,TGTGCCAGCACAGGGGGCGTGGGCGAGCAGTACTTC,CASTGGVGEQYF
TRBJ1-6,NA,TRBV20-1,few,TGCAGTGCTAGGAGGGGGTTCGGCTCACCCCTCCACTTT,CSARRGFGSPLHF
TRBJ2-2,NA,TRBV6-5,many,TGTGCCAGCAGTTATGAGAGCGGGGAGCTGTTTTTT,CASSYESGELFF
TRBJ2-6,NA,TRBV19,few,TGTGCCAGTACCCTCAGGGGGGGCTCTGGGGCCAACGTCCTGACTTTC,CASTLRGGSGANVLTF
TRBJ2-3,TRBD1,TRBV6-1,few,TGTGCCAGCAGCCCCGGGACAGGGACGGGTACGCAGTATTTT,CASSPGTGTGTQYF
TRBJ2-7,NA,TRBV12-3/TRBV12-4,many,TGTGCCAGCAGCTTAGGGAGGGGGTACGAGCAGTACTTC,CASSLGRGYEQYF
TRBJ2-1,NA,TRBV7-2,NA,TGTGCCAGCAGCCCTTGGGGGAGGTCCTACAATGAGCAGTTCTTC,CASSPWGRSYNEQFF
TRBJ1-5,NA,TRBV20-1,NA,TGCAGTGGTTCCAGGACGGGCAATCAGCCCCAGCATTTT,CSGSRTGNQPQHF
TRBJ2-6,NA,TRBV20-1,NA,TGCAGTGCTAGGTGGACGGGACTTCCCTCTGGGGCCAACGTCCTGACTTTC,CSARWTGLPSGANVLTF
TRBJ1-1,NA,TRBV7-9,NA,TGTGCCAGCAGCTTAGGAGGGGAAGTGGATGAAGCTTTCTTT,CASSLGGEVDEAFF
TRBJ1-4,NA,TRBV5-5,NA,TGTGCCAGCAGTTCTTGGGACTCGGGGGGAAAACTGTTTTTT,CASSSWDSGGKLFF
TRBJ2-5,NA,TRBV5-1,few,TGCGCCAGCAGCTTGGGGGGATTTCTGTACTTC,CASSLGGFLYF
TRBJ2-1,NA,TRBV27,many,TGTGCCAGCAGTTTACTGAGGTCTAGGTCCAATGAGCAGTTCTTC,CASSLLRSRSNEQFF
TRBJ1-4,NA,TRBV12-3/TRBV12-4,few,TGTGCCAGCAGCTGGGACGCGAATGAAAAACTGTTTTTT,CASSWDANEKLFF